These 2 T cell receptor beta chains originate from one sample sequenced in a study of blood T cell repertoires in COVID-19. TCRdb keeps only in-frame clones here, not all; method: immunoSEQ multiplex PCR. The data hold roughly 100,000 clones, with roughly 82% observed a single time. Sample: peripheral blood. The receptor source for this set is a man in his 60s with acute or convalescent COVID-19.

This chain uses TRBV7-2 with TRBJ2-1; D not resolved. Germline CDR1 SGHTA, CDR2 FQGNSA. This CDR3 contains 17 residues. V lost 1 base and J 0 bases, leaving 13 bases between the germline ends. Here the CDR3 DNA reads TGTGCCAGCAGCTTAGATTCTCTTCTCAGCTCCTACAATGAGCAGTTCTTC. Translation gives CASSLDSLLSSYNEQFF.

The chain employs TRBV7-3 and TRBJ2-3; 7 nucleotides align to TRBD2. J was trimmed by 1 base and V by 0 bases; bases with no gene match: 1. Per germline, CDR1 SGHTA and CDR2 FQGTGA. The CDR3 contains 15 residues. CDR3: CASSLTGLRTDTQYF. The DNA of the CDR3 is TGTGCCAGCAGCTTAACGGGACTACGCACAGATACGCAGTATTTT.